The entry that follows covers one T cell receptor (beta chain) sequence. As yet, its antigen is unknown. The data belong to a study of PD-1 blockade in classical Hodgkin lymphoma. Whole-study results and caveats: Prior therapy or disease activity may underlie the repertoire differences, whose causes remain undefined. According to reports, newly diagnosed patients had lower baseline TCR diversity than healthy donors, and relapsed/refractory patients had lower baseline TCR diversity still. A significant rise in TCR diversity was seen by C4D1 for CD4+ cells but not for CD8+ cells. When nivolumab was started under 1 year after ASCT, patients were excluded.

Sequencing was performed with immunoSEQ multiplex PCR; in TCRdb, only in-frame clones are kept and a portion is missing. This table has about 89,000 clones, just over 90% appearing once. Time point meaning: cycle 4 day 1 (C4D1), after more than five weeks of nivolumab. Each patient experienced a relapse that followed autologous stem cell transplantation, and brentuximab vedotin exposure varied. Germline values: CDR1 SGHRS, CDR2 YFSETQ. With V trimmed by 2 bases and J by 4 bases, 4 bases remained unmatched. The CDR3 sequence is 14 residues long. Source: peripheral blood mononuclear cells (PBMCs), taken before the fourth cycle of nivolumab. The chain uses TRBV5-1 and TRBJ2-7; 9 nucleotides line up with TRBD1. The clonotype originates from a human donor with classical Hodgkin lymphoma. In DNA, the CDR3 is TGCGCCAGCAGCTTCGGGGGACAGGGATACGAGCAGTACTTC. Translation: CASSFGGQGYEQYF.